Each of the 19 T cell receptor beta chains below was sequenced from the same sample in a study of blood T cell repertoires in COVID-19. Method: immunoSEQ multiplex PCR; TCRdb's copy keeps in-frame clones and lacks some. The sample includes about 430,000 clones, 85% to 90% of them seen just once. The sequencing sample was made of peripheral blood. These receptors were collected from a man younger than 30 with COVID-19, enrolled during active disease.

The V call is TRBV19, the J call TRBJ2-7, with D perhaps matching TRBD1 (5 bases). The CDR3 is 12 amino acids. Per germline, CDR1 LNHDA and CDR2 SQIVND (reference sequence). The chain's CDR3 is CPRAGHAYEQYF. The CDR3 coding sequence is TGTCCTAGAGCAGGGCATGCCTACGAGCAGTACTTC.

The chain has TRBV7-9 and TRBJ2-5; D uncertain. V was trimmed by 1 base and J by 5 bases, leaving 5 bases between them. This CDR3 is 12 amino acids long. The germline gives CDR1 SEHNR, CDR2 FQNEAQ (reference sequence). For the CDR3, the DNA is TGTGCCAGCAGCTTAGATATCGAGACCCAGTACTTC. It encodes CASSLDIETQYF.

This clone was seen only once. The chain has TRBV11-3 and TRBJ1-4; 7 bases line up with TRBD1. CDR3 length equals 16 residues. CDR1 and CDR2 (germline): SGHNT, YENEEA. The V segment lost 5 bases and the J segment 4 bases; nucleotides outside the gene matches: 10. DNA of the CDR3: TGTGCCAGCAGCAAACATCCGGGACAGAGTAATGAAAAACTGTTTTTT. It codes for CASSKHPGQSNEKLFF.

CDR3 in amino acids: CSVRTGLGYEQYF. The CDR3 bases are TGCAGCGTTCGGACAGGGCTGGGGTACGAGCAGTACTTC. The chain combines TRBV29-1 with TRBJ2-7, with TRBD1 matching over 8 bases. Germline CDR1 is SQVTM and CDR2 is ANQGSEA. The V and J ends lost 5 bases and 4 bases, in that order; junction bases with no gene match: 7. CDR3 length: 13 amino acids.

The rearrangement joins TRBV7-9 to TRBJ1-6; D possibly corresponds to TRBD1 (6 bases). This CDR3 region has 17 residues. CDR1 SEHNR and CDR2 FQNEAQ come from the germline V gene (reference sequence). The germline V and J ends were trimmed by 0 bases and 2 bases, with 11 bases remaining between them. Written as DNA, the CDR3 is TGTGCCAGCAGCTTAGCTACAGGGCCCACCTATAATTCACCCCTCCACTTT. It is translated as CASSLATGPTYNSPLHF.

The chain is built from TRBV18 and TRBJ2-7; tentatively, D is TRBD2 (6 bases). CDR1 KGHSH and CDR2 LQKENI come from the germline V gene. This CDR3 has 13 amino acids. V lost 3 bases, J lost 4 bases, and 10 bases lay in between. The CDR3, as DNA: TGTGCCAGCTCACCTAGCGCGGGGTACGAGCAGTACTTC. This sequence encodes CASSPSAGYEQYF.

The chain couples TRBV19 to TRBJ2-2; TRBD2 is a possible D gene (6 bases). The germline gives CDR1 LNHDA, CDR2 SQIVND (reference sequence). This CDR3 is built from 18 residues. The germline V and J ends were trimmed by 6 bases and 0 bases, with 20 bases remaining between them. CDR3 in amino acids: CASRPLPSRRANTGELFF. CDR3 DNA sequence: TGTGCCAGTAGACCCCTTCCGTCTAGGAGGGCGAACACCGGGGAGCTGTTTTTT.

The J gene is TRBJ2-2, the V gene TRBV13; 7 bases align to TRBD1. This CDR3 spans 16 amino acids. Trimming at V came to 5 bases and at J to 6 bases, leaving 12 bases not matched to a gene. The V gene's germline CDR1 is PRHDT and CDR2 FYEKMQ (reference sequence). CDR3 bases: TGTGCCAGCAGCCTCGTCGTTACGACAGGGTCCGGGGAGCTGTTTTTT. This codes for CASSLVVTTGSGELFF.

The rearrangement uses TRBV28 and TRBJ1-2, with 8 bases matching TRBD1. Per germline, CDR1 MDHEN and CDR2 SYDVKM. The CDR3 is 17 residues long. The V gene end was trimmed by 5 bases and the J gene end by 3 bases; junction bases not matched to a gene: 14. Here the CDR3 DNA reads TGTGCCAGCAGTACCGGACAGGGAAACCTATGGGACTATGGCTACACCTTC. Its translation: CASSTGQGNLWDYGYTF.

The chain recombines TRBV9 with TRBJ1-3; D gene unclear. The CDR3 loop spans 13 amino acids. The V and J ends lost 3 bases and 2 bases respectively, with 6 bases between them. Germline lookup yields CDR1 SGDLS and CDR2 YYNGEE. In DNA form, the CDR3 reads TGTGCCAGCAGCGCCCTTACTGGAAACACCATATATTTT. Protein product: CASSALTGNTIYF.

The gene calls are TRBV4-1 and TRBJ1-5; D perhaps matches TRBD1 (6 bases). Germline assignment: CDR1 MGHRA and CDR2 YSYEKL. The CDR3 spans 15 residues. The V end lost 4 bases, the J end lost 2 bases, and 12 bases lay between the germline ends. The CDR3 reads CASSPQGIGNQPQHF. The CDR3 nucleotides are TGCGCCAGCAGCCCGCAGGGGATCGGCAATCAGCCCCAGCATTTT.

The chain combines TRBV4-1 with TRBJ1-3; 7 bases fit TRBD1. The ends lost 6 bases at V and 4 bases at J; junction bases unmatched: 15. The CDR3 spans 17 residues. From germline, CDR1 is MGHRA and CDR2 YSYEKL. Here the CDR3 reads CASRDGQALKSGNTIYF. The CDR3 DNA follows: TGCGCCAGCAGGGATGGACAGGCCCTAAAGTCAGGAAACACCATATATTTT.

The chain employs TRBV10-3 and TRBJ2-5; TRBD1 matches 7 bases. Germline V gene sequence: CDR1 ENHRY, CDR2 SYGVKD. The CDR3 loop spans 13 amino acids. The junction had 5 bases not matched to a gene; V was cut back by 6 bases and J by 4 bases. The CDR3 loop is CAIRDRERETQYF. The CDR3 nucleotides are TGTGCCATCAGAGACAGGGAGCGAGAGACCCAGTACTTC.

J is TRBJ2-3 and V is TRBV9, with a tentative D call TRBD2 (6 bases). The V gene lost 4 bases and the J gene lost 5 bases, with 17 bases spanning the gap. Germline assignment: CDR1 SGDLS and CDR2 YYNGEE. The CDR3 has 15 residues. For the CDR3, the DNA is TGTGCCAGCAGCCATGGTAGCGGCTGGGGAGATACGCAGTATTTT. Translation: CASSHGSGWGDTQYF.

Only one count was recorded for this clone. CDR3 in amino acids: CASSFTGEIAYEQYF. CDR3 nucleotides: TGTGCCAGCAGCTTTACAGGGGAAATCGCCTACGAGCAGTACTTC. The chain has TRBV11-1 and TRBJ2-7; 7 nucleotides agree with TRBD1. CDR1 is SGHAT and CDR2 is FQDESV in the germline V gene (reference sequence). This CDR3 comprises 15 residues. Trimming cost V 3 bases and J 2 bases; bases outside gene matches: 7.

This chain links TRBV4-1 with TRBJ2-1, with 9 bases aligning to TRBD2. Germline V gives CDR1 MGHRA, CDR2 YSYEKL. J lost 2 bases, V lost 0 bases, and 5 bases had no gene match. This CDR3 is built from 17 residues. The DNA of the CDR3 is TGCGCCAGCAGCCAAGATATGGCTAGCGGGACCTACAATGAGCAGTTCTTC. Amino acid sequence: CASSQDMASGTYNEQFF.

The chain employs TRBV5-5 and TRBJ2-7; weak D call: TRBD2 (6 bases). Per germline, CDR1 SGHKS and CDR2 YYEKEE (reference sequence). This CDR3 is built from 14 residues. V lost 0 bases and J lost 5, with 12 bases in between. The CDR3 loop reads CASSLVGGPNEQYF. In nucleotides, the CDR3 is TGTGCCAGCAGCTTGGTCGGGGGTCCCAACGAGCAGTACTTC.

The chain employs TRBV19 and TRBJ2-1, with 7 bases aligning to TRBD1. Unmatched junction bases numbered 12, after V lost 6 bases and J lost 10 bases. The CDR3 runs 14 residues. The V gene's germline CDR1 is LNHDA and CDR2 SQIVND (reference sequence). The DNA of the CDR3 is TGTGCCAGTAGGACCATAAGGGGGCCGGGGGAGCAGTTCTTC. Encoded protein: CASRTIRGPGEQFF.

V is TRBV11-2 and J is TRBJ2-7; D is undetermined. The CDR3 is 15 amino acids. With 5 bases removed from V and 2 bases from J, the gap between germline ends came to 16 bases. In germline, CDR1 is SGHAT, CDR2 FQNNGV. The CDR3, as DNA: TGTGCCAGCAGCCCCGCCTTGGCCAGCGCCTACGAGCAGTACTTC. Amino acids: CASSPALASAYEQYF.